This entry lists 28 T cell receptor beta chains sequenced from one sample in a study of cytomegalovirus exposure and HLA in healthy donors. PCR primers comprised 60 Vbeta and 13 Jbeta primers. The method was immunoSEQ multiplex PCR; TCRdb's version includes in-frame clones alone and lacks a portion of them. The top ten hold more than 3.5% of the sample, which has roughly 120,000 clones, 65% to 75% seen once. Specimen: PBMCs. The source is a woman aged 40 to 50 in good health and CMV-seropositive.

This chain connects TRBV27 to TRBJ2-3; TRBD1 agrees at 9 bases. Germline V gene sequence: CDR1 MNHEY, CDR2 SMNVEV (reference sequence). After removal of 2 bases from V and 3 bases from J, the junction contained 3 bases not matched to a gene. There are 15 residues in the CDR3. CDR3 protein: CASSLTGQGTDTQYF. The CDR3 bases are TGTGCCAGCAGTTTAACGGGACAGGGTACAGATACGCAGTATTTT.

This sequence joins TRBV7-2 and TRBJ2-5; TRBD2 is a possible D gene (6 bases). The J call is in doubt because the DNA end fits TRBJ2-7 better. The CDR3 covers 15 residues. The germline V gene encodes CDR1 SGHTA and CDR2 FQGNSA. Here the CDR3 reads CASRALGLPHYEQYF. The CDR3, as DNA: TGTGCCAGCAGAGCCTTGGGACTCCCCCACTACGAGCAGTACTTC.

J is TRBJ2-1 and V is TRBV7-9, with a possible D match to TRBD2 (6 bases). V dropped 5 bases and J dropped 4 bases, with 15 bases sitting between them. Looked up from germline, CDR1 is SEHNR and CDR2 is FQNEAQ (reference sequence). The CDR3 is made up of 15 amino acids. The CDR3 sequence: CASSPLATVYNEQFF. As DNA, the CDR3 is TGTGCCAGCAGCCCCCTAGCGACTGTTTACAATGAGCAGTTCTTC.

This rearrangement joins TRBV6-5 to TRBJ2-1; tentatively, D is TRBD1 (5 bases). This CDR3 is 15 amino acids long. V dropped 3 bases and J dropped 0 bases, with 9 bases sitting between them. Germline V gives CDR1 MNHEY, CDR2 SVGAGI. The CDR3 protein is CASSYRTNSYNEQFF. The CDR3, as DNA: TGTGCCAGCAGTTATCGGACAAACTCCTACAATGAGCAGTTCTTC.

The J gene is TRBJ1-2, the V gene TRBV9, with D tentatively TRBD1 (5 bases). Trimming removed 8 bases at V and 8 bases at J, with 19 bases between. Germline CDR1 SGDLS, CDR2 YYNGEE. The CDR3 runs to 13 residues. The CDR3 bases are TGTGCCAGTAAGAAGACCGGGACTATGGGCTACACCTTC. Translating it yields CASKKTGTMGYTF.

This chain connects TRBV7-6 to TRBJ2-5; 9 bases are a match to TRBD1. Losses at the gene ends were 2 bases for V and 6 bases for J; bases not matched to a gene: 10. The CDR3 runs to 16 residues. Looked up from germline, CDR1 is SGHVS and CDR2 is FNYEAQ. The CDR3 loop is CASSLSGTGSVQTQYF. CDR3 nucleotide sequence: TGTGCCAGCAGCTTAAGCGGGACAGGGAGCGTACAGACCCAGTACTTC.

The chain employs TRBV7-9 and TRBJ1-6; 8 nucleotides line up with TRBD1. Losses at the gene ends were 6 bases for V and 9 bases for J; bases not matched to a gene: 4. The length of the CDR3 is 13 residues. The germline V gene has CDR1 SEHNR and CDR2 FQNEAQ (reference sequence). The CDR3 nucleotides are TGTGCCAGCAGAGCCGACAGGGGTTCACCCCTCCACTTT. It is translated as CASRADRGSPLHF.

This clone showed up just a few times. The V and J genes are TRBV4-1 and TRBJ1-1; TRBD1 might be the D (5 bases). Trimming left V 5 bases short and J 4 bases short, with 11 bases between. CDR1 and CDR2 from the germline V gene are MGHRA and YSYEKL. The CDR3 length is 13 residues. The CDR3 coding sequence is TGCGCCAGCAGCATACAGGAATCCACTGAAGCTTTCTTT. As protein: CASSIQESTEAFF.

This sequence joins TRBV5-1 and TRBJ1-5, with D possibly TRBD1 on 6 matching bases. With 1 base removed from V and 5 bases from J, the gap between germline ends came to 13 bases. CDR1 and CDR2 (germline): SGHRS, YFSETQ. The CDR3 contains 15 residues. The CDR3 nucleotides read TGCGCCAGCAGCTTGATCGGGGGGGCCGATCAGCCCCAGCATTTT. Translated, it gives CASSLIGGADQPQHF. Complete variable domain (other parts from reference TRBV5-1 and TRBJ1-5): KAGVTQTPRYLIKTRGQQVTLSCSPISGHRSVSWYQQTPGQGLQFLFEYFSETQRNKGNFPGRFSGRQFSNSRSEMNVSTLELGDSALYLCASSLIGGADQPQHFGDGTRLSIL.

J is TRBJ1-4 and V is TRBV7-9; D is ambiguous. CDR1 and CDR2 from the germline V gene are SEHNR and FQNEAQ (reference sequence). Trimming shortened V by 2 bases and J by 8 bases, and 12 bases separated the two germline ends. The CDR3 is 14 residues long. The CDR3 here is CASSLRQESEKLFF. DNA of the CDR3: TGTGCCAGCAGCTTACGGCAGGAATCCGAAAAACTGTTTTTT.

The gene calls are TRBV5-1 and TRBJ2-2, with 11 bases aligning to TRBD2. After removal of 5 bases from V and 2 bases from J, the junction contained 14 bases not matched to a gene. CDR1 is SGHRS, CDR2 YFSETQ, per germline. There are 19 residues in the CDR3. The CDR3 sequence: CASSLSSGRRLGNTGELFF. CDR3 nucleotides: TGCGCCAGCAGTCTCTCTAGCGGGAGGCGACTTGGTAACACCGGGGAGCTGTTTTTT.

This chain links TRBV5-5 with TRBJ1-4; D is undetermined. Germline-derived CDR1 and CDR2 are SGHKS and YYEKEE (reference sequence). V was shortened by 4 bases and J by 0 bases, with 10 bases between the two germline ends. CDR3 length: 15 residues. DNA of the CDR3: TGTGCCAGCAGCCTCCTACTCGCAACTAATGAAAAACTGTTTTTT. Translating gives CASSLLLATNEKLFF.

CDR3 protein: CASSPLYWAENQPQHF. In DNA form, the CDR3 reads TGTGCCAGCAGTCCCTTATATTGGGCAGAAAATCAGCCCCAGCATTTT. The chain recombines TRBV28 with TRBJ1-5; no clear D. Germline assignment: CDR1 MDHEN and CDR2 SYDVKM. The ends were cut back, 5 bases at V and 4 bases at J, with 18 bases in the middle. CDR3 length: 16 residues.

This chain joins TRBV5-8 and TRBJ2-7; TRBD1 aligns across 9 bases. The CDR3 is 15 residues long. From germline, CDR1 is SGHTS and CDR2 YDEGEE. V dropped 3 bases and J dropped 2; count of bases not matched to a gene: 6. The CDR3 DNA is TGTGCCAGCAGCTATATCGACAGGGGGGCCTACGAGCAGTACTTC. Translating it yields CASSYIDRGAYEQYF.

The chain couples TRBV5-6 to TRBJ1-4; 9 bases line up with TRBD1. The CDR3 is 16 residues long. With V trimmed by 2 bases and J by 8 bases, 10 bases remained unmatched. In germline, CDR1 is SGHDT, CDR2 YYEEEE. CDR3 sequence: CASSFETGGRLEKLFF. The DNA for the CDR3 is TGTGCCAGCAGCTTTGAGACAGGGGGAAGATTGGAAAAACTGTTTTTT.

The chain combines TRBV29-1 with TRBJ1-1; TRBD1 matches at 9 bases. J lost 0 bases, V lost 6 bases, and 8 bases had no gene match. Germline V gene data show CDR1 as SQVTM and CDR2 as ANQGSEA. The CDR3 runs to 15 residues. The CDR3 sequence is CSVTGGWGMNTEAFF. CDR3 DNA sequence: TGCAGCGTCACAGGGGGCTGGGGGATGAACACTGAAGCTTTCTTT.

J is TRBJ1-4 and V is TRBV12-5; D not resolved. This CDR3 has 14 residues. Germline V gene lookup returns CDR1 LGHNT and CDR2 FRNRAP. V was clipped by 5 bases and J by 10 bases, with 17 bases between them. In nucleotides, the CDR3 is TGTGCTAGTGGTGACACAGAGCCACCCTCAAAACTGTTTTTT. It translates to CASGDTEPPSKLFF. The full variable domain, with the rest looked up from reference TRBV12-5 and TRBJ1-4, is DARVTQTPRHKVTEMGQEVTMRCQPILGHNTVFWYRQTMMQGLELLAYFRNRAPLDDSGMPKDRFSAEMPDATLATLKIQPSEPRDSAVYFCASGDTEPPSKLFFGSGTQLSVL.

The chain has TRBV13 and TRBJ2-1; 11 positions match TRBD2. The CDR3 has 13 amino acids. Unmatched junction bases numbered 4, after V lost 5 bases and J lost 10 bases. Germline V gene data show CDR1 as PRHDT and CDR2 as FYEKMQ (reference sequence). CDR3 in amino acids: CASSDSGRDEQFF. The CDR3 DNA follows: TGTGCCAGCAGCGATAGCGGGAGGGACGAGCAGTTCTTC.

The gene calls are TRBV12-5 and TRBJ1-6, with 7 bases matching TRBD1. With 3 bases clipped from V and 6 bases from J, the junction kept 8 bases outside the gene matches. The length of the CDR3 is 16 residues. Per the germline V gene, CDR1 is LGHNT and CDR2 is FRNRAP. The CDR3 sequence: CASGFQTGTANSPLHF. CDR3 coding DNA: TGTGCTAGTGGTTTTCAAACCGGGACAGCTAATTCACCCCTCCACTTT. Looking up the rest from reference TRBV12-5 and TRBJ1-6 gives the full variable domain: DARVTQTPRHKVTEMGQEVTMRCQPILGHNTVFWYRQTMMQGLELLAYFRNRAPLDDSGMPKDRFSAEMPDATLATLKIQPSEPRDSAVYFCASGFQTGTANSPLHFGNGTRLTVT.

This chain connects TRBV25-1 to TRBJ1-1, with a possible D match to TRBD1 (6 bases). Per the germline V gene, CDR1 is MGHDK and CDR2 is SYGVNS. This CDR3 comprises 15 residues. Trimming pared 3 bases from V and 3 bases from J, leaving 14 bases between. Here the CDR3 reads CASSDPQGGDTEAFF. Here the CDR3 DNA reads TGTGCCAGCAGTGATCCACAGGGTGGGGACACTGAAGCTTTCTTT.

The rearrangement joins TRBV7-8 to TRBJ2-5; D ambiguous. V lost 5 bases and J 0 bases, leaving 7 bases between the germline ends. The CDR3 is made up of 13 amino acids. Germline CDR1 SGHVS, CDR2 FQNEAQ. The CDR3 sequence: CASSPRYQETQYF. Written as DNA, the CDR3 is TGTGCCAGCAGCCCACGGTACCAAGAGACCCAGTACTTC.

The gene calls are TRBV25-1 and TRBJ2-5; D may be TRBD1 (6 bases). Germline assignment: CDR1 MGHDK and CDR2 SYGVNS. Trimming took off 7 bases at V and 0 bases at J, with 6 bases between the two ends. The CDR3 has 12 amino acids. The CDR3 nucleotides are TGTGCCAGCAAGGGGGACCAAGAGACCCAGTACTTC. Protein sequence: CASKGDQETQYF.

In this sample, this clone turned up a few times. This chain joins TRBV28 and TRBJ2-5, with D perhaps TRBD2 (5 bases). This CDR3 has 16 residues. V was cut by 3 bases and J by 5 bases, with 19 bases left in between. CDR1 and CDR2 from the germline V gene are MDHEN and SYDVKM. The CDR3 sequence: CASSLNGETARETQYF. The DNA for the CDR3 is TGTGCCAGCAGTTTGAACGGGGAGACCGCCCGGGAGACCCAGTACTTC.

This clone turned up a few times. The chain joins TRBV5-4 to TRBJ2-3, with 9 positions matching TRBD2. V shed 1 base and J 7 bases; nucleotides not matched to a gene: 13. The germline V gene has CDR1 SGHNT and CDR2 YYREEE (reference sequence). The CDR3 is 17 amino acids. CDR3 nucleotide sequence: TGTGCCAGCAGCTTGTTGGCCCTTGCGGGGGGGCCGTATACGCAGTATTTT. It is translated as CASSLLALAGGPYTQYF.

The chain recombines TRBV29-1 with TRBJ2-1; D might be TRBD1 (6 bases). The germline V gene has CDR1 SQVTM and CDR2 ANQGSEA. The CDR3 is 14 residues long. Trimming removed 6 bases at V and 8 bases at J, with 20 bases between. CDR3 amino acids: CSVSPSLNRDEQFF. The CDR3 bases are TGCAGCGTCAGCCCTTCTCTCAACAGGGATGAGCAGTTCTTC.

V is TRBV11-3 and J is TRBJ2-1, with 9 bases fitting TRBD1. V was pared by 8 bases and J by 4 bases, with 9 bases of the junction left unmatched. CDR3 length: 15 residues. The germline V gene has CDR1 SGHNT and CDR2 YENEEA. DNA of the CDR3: TGTGCCAGCGATCCTACAGGGGGCGTTTACAATGAGCAGTTCTTC. Translating gives CASDPTGGVYNEQFF.

This rearrangement joins TRBV6-1 to TRBJ1-1; D is possibly TRBD1 (5 bases). This CDR3 comprises 13 residues. V lost 1 base and J lost 9, with 12 bases in between. Per germline, CDR1 MNHNS and CDR2 SASEGT. This CDR3 reads CASSEDPYRQAFF. In DNA form, the CDR3 reads TGTGCCAGCAGTGAAGACCCTTACAGGCAAGCTTTCTTT.

Concerning this clone: The germline gene is not matched at one end of the junction; a read error may be the cause. V is TRBV7-9 and J is TRBJ2-2; 13 bases are shared with TRBD2. The germline V gene has CDR1 SEHNR and CDR2 FQNEAQ (reference sequence). The CDR3 is 16 amino acids. The CDR3 loop is CSSSLGLAGSTGELFF. As DNA, the CDR3 is TGTTCCAGCAGCTTGGGACTAGCGGGAAGTACCGGGGAGCTGTTTTTT.